A single sample is the source of the 32 T cell receptor beta chains below, sequenced in a study of molecular identifiers for immune sequencing clone quantification. TCRdb processed the PCR reads anew with MiXCR; each CDR3 protein has one entry. The sample has fewer than 350,000 distinct CDR3 sequences, 20% to 25% seen once. The sequencing sample was made of naive CD8+ T cells from blood, with Jurkat cell RNA spiked in. Sample subset: FACS-sorted CD8+CD4-CCR7+CD45RA+ naive T cells. These TCRs come from a human donor in good health. Some libraries in this study had Jurkat cell RNA spiked in.

This clonotype showed up many times. The chain uses TRBV5-1 and TRBJ2-1; D is perhaps TRBD1 (5 bases). Between the trimmed V and J ends, which lost 9 bases and 5 bases, there was a span of 15 bases. The germline V gene has CDR1 SGHRS and CDR2 YFSETQ. The CDR3 covers 13 residues. The CDR3 sequence: CATQTDLNNEQFF. The CDR3, as DNA: TGCGCCACCCAGACAGACCTTAACAATGAGCAGTTCTTC.

This clonotype was recorded at least ten times. V gene TRBV7-3 combines with J gene TRBJ1-1, with D maybe TRBD1 (6 bases). Trimming took off 2 bases at V and 5 bases at J, with 15 bases between the two ends. Per the germline V gene, CDR1 is SGHTA and CDR2 is FQGTGA. This CDR3 is 15 amino acids long. The DNA of the CDR3 is TGTGCCAGCAGCTTAGGGCGGGGGCGCGGAACTGAAGCTTTCTTT. This gives the protein CASSLGRGRGTEAFF.

Comment on this clonotype: A much larger clone differs from this one at a single base, so this may be a read error. The chain couples TRBV6-6 to TRBJ2-7, with D possibly matching TRBD2 (5 bases). Germline V lookup: CDR1 MNHNY, CDR2 SVGAGI (reference sequence). The CDR3 has 15 amino acids. This CDR3 is CAGSQERWSSYEQYF. In DNA form, the CDR3 reads TGTGCCGGCAGCCAGGAGCGGTGGAGCTCCTACGAGCAGTACTTC.

This clonotype appeared many times. The rearrangement joins TRBV28 to TRBJ2-7; 8 bases match TRBD1. The CDR3 length is 16 residues. V dropped 5 bases and J dropped 0; count of bases not matched to a gene: 9. Germline-derived CDR1 and CDR2 are MDHEN and SYDVKM. The CDR3 DNA sequence: TGTGCCAGCAGTGTCCATCGGGACAGGTCCTCCTACGAGCAGTACTTC. Encoded protein: CASSVHRDRSSYEQYF.

This clonotype was seen at least ten times. This rearrangement joins TRBV6-2 or TRBV6-3 to TRBJ2-3; TRBD2 matches 7 bases. Germline V gives CDR1 MNHEY, CDR2 SVGEGT. The CDR3 is 16 residues long. Unmatched junction bases numbered 7, after V lost 2 bases and J lost 2 bases. CDR3 amino acids: CASSYGGDSPTDTQYF. Written as DNA, the CDR3 is TGTGCCAGCAGTTACGGGGGGGATTCCCCCACAGATACGCAGTATTTT.

The chain recombines TRBV14 with TRBJ2-1; D gene uncertain. CDR3 length equals 15 residues. Germline-derived CDR1 and CDR2 are SGHDN and FVKESK. V was pared by 2 bases and J by 2 bases, with 10 bases between. CDR3 coding DNA: TGTGCCAGCAGCCAATGGGTCACGGCCTACAATGAGCAGTTCTTC. Amino acid sequence: CASSQWVTAYNEQFF.

At least ten counts were recorded for this clonotype. The chain recombines TRBV7-2 with TRBJ2-1; 7 nucleotides line up with TRBD1. CDR3 length: 15 residues. From germline, CDR1 is SGHTA and CDR2 FQGNSA. V dropped 5 bases and J dropped 7; count of bases not matched to a gene: 11. CDR3 region: CASSRTGVYLNEQFF. The CDR3 coding sequence is TGTGCCAGCAGCCGGACAGGCGTTTACCTTAATGAGCAGTTCTTC. The variable domain in full, completed from reference TRBV7-2 and TRBJ2-1, reads GAGVSQSPSNKVTEKGKDVELRCDPISGHTALYWYRQSLGQGLEFLIYFQGNSAPDKSGLPSDRFSAERTGGSVSTLTIQRTQQEDSAVYLCASSRTGVYLNEQFFGPGTRLTVL.

This clonotype was observed a few times. This chain joins TRBV19 and TRBJ2-1; D is possibly TRBD1 (6 bases). V was trimmed by 6 bases and J by 3 bases, leaving 15 bases between them. This CDR3 comprises 15 residues. The germline gives CDR1 LNHDA, CDR2 SQIVND (reference sequence). The CDR3 protein is CASSLGQSIYNEQFF. CDR3 DNA: TGTGCCAGTAGCCTCGGACAGAGCATCTACAATGAGCAGTTCTTC.

Comments on this clonotype: This may be a read error, as it is one base from a much larger clone. The rearrangement joins TRBV28 to TRBJ2-7; D may be TRBD2 (5 bases). The CDR3 contains 16 residues. The V gene lost 5 bases and the J gene lost 0 bases, with 17 bases spanning the gap. Germline-derived CDR1 and CDR2 are MDHEN and SYDVKM. The CDR3 sequence: CASSNPGIKGSYEQYF. DNA of the CDR3: TGTGCCAGCAGTAACCCCGGGATTAAGGGCTCCTACGAGCAGTACTTC. The complete variable domain, with remaining parts taken from reference TRBV28 and TRBJ2-7, reads DVKVTQSSRYLVKRTGEKVFLECVQDMDHENMFWYRQDPGLGLRLIYFSYDVKMKEKGDIPEGYSVSREKKERFSLILESASTNQTSMYLCASSNPGIKGSYEQYFGPGTRLTVT.

This clonotype was counted at least ten times. V gene TRBV27 combines with J gene TRBJ1-1; D is uncertain. The length of the CDR3 is 13 residues. Germline V gene sequence: CDR1 MNHEY, CDR2 SMNVEV (reference sequence). Trimming took off 6 bases at V and 11 bases at J, with 19 bases between the two ends. In nucleotides, the CDR3 is TGTGCCAGCAGCTCAGGCCCTACTCTACATGCTTTCTTT. Amino acid sequence: CASSSGPTLHAFF.

Comments on this clonotype: Because it lacks the conserved phenylalanine or tryptophan at the end, this CDR3 is likely a read error. The DNA is omitted, as the CDR3 cannot be located on it reliably, and the CDR3 follows TCRdb's listing. V is TRBV5-1 and J is TRBJ2-7; no check of the table's D call, TRBD2, against the DNA was made. Per germline, CDR1 SGHRS and CDR2 YFSETQ. The CDR3 is 16 residues long, ends included. Here the CDR3 reads CASRVGQRGDLSNEYS.

To note about this clonotype: Since a much larger clone is just one base distant, this may be a read error. This rearrangement joins TRBV4-3 to TRBJ2-7; D remains ambiguous. CDR3 size: 14 residues. Germline V CDR1 and CDR2: LGHNA, YSLEER. Trimming pared 0 bases from V and 3 bases from J, leaving 9 bases between. CDR3 sequence: CASSQDRAHYEQYF. CDR3 bases: TGCGCCAGCAGCCAAGACCGGGCCCACTACGAGCAGTACTTC.

The table lists this clonotype with a few counts. This may arise from a read error, as a much more abundant clone is one base away. The chain couples TRBV4-2 to TRBJ2-7; D possibly corresponds to TRBD1 (6 bases). V lost 4 bases and J 0 bases, leaving 10 bases between the germline ends. The CDR3 consists of 14 residues. Germline CDR1 is LGHNA and CDR2 is YNFKEQ. This chain's CDR3 is CASSLGHLSYEQYF. The CDR3 DNA reads as TGTGCCAGCAGCCTGGGACACCTCTCCTACGAGCAGTACTTC.

This clonotype has ten or more counts. The J gene is TRBJ2-5, the V gene TRBV29-1; D not certain. CDR3 length: 10 residues. Deletions cut 6 bases from V and 2 bases from J, with 4 bases between. Germline values: CDR1 SQVTM, CDR2 ANQGSEA. The CDR3 sequence is CSVHQETQYF. The DNA of the CDR3 is TGCAGCGTCCATCAAGAGACCCAGTACTTC.

Details on this clonotype: This may be a read error: a much more frequent sequence differs by one nucleotide. The rearrangement links TRBV6-1 to TRBJ2-3; TRBD1 aligns across 11 bases. The length of the CDR3 is 17 residues. From germline, CDR1 is MNHNS and CDR2 SASEGT. CDR3 sequence (DNA): TGTACCAGCAGTGAAGCATGGACAGGGGGCTTGACAGATACGCAGTATTTT. The encoded protein is CTSSEAWTGGLTDTQYF.

Ten or more counts support this clonotype. The chain links TRBV13 to TRBJ2-3; TRBD1 is a possible D gene (6 bases). The CDR3 consists of 14 residues. Deletions cut 3 bases from V and 4 bases from J, with 11 bases between. Germline V CDR1 and CDR2: PRHDT, FYEKMQ (reference sequence). The CDR3 region is CASSFSDSADTQYF. The CDR3 coding sequence is TGTGCCAGCAGCTTCTCGGACAGTGCAGATACGCAGTATTTT.

This clonotype was detected many times. The V and J genes are TRBV28 and TRBJ2-3; the match to TRBD1 covers 7 bases. V lost 1 base and J lost 6; bases outside the gene matches: 10. The germline V gene has CDR1 MDHEN and CDR2 SYDVKM. The length of the CDR3 is 16 residues. DNA of the CDR3: TGTGCCAGCAGTTTATCGGGACAGACGAACACTGATACGCAGTATTTT. Translating it yields CASSLSGQTNTDTQYF.

As concerns this clonotype: A much larger clonotype is one base distant, so this may be a read error. This chain links TRBV9 with TRBJ2-5; 8 bases agree with TRBD1. CDR1 is SGDLS and CDR2 is YYNGEE in the germline V gene. CDR3 length: 15 amino acids. The CDR3 nucleotides read TGTGTCAGCAGCGAGGGGACAGGTGAAAAAGAGACCCAGTACTTC. The encoded protein is CVSSEGTGEKETQYF. Looking up the rest from reference TRBV9 and TRBJ2-5 gives the full variable domain: DSGVTQTPKHLITATGQRVTLRCSPRSGDLSVYWYQQSLDQGLQFLIQYYNGEERAKGNILERFSAQQFPDLHSELNLSSLELGDSALYFCVSSEGTGEKETQYFGPGTRLLVL.

About this clonotype: A much larger clone lies one base from this, so it may be a read error. V gene TRBV2 combines with J gene TRBJ2-7; 7 bases are shared with TRBD2. V was pared by 6 bases and J by 9 bases, with 11 bases of the junction left unmatched. The germline CDR1 and CDR2 sequences are SNHLY and FYNNEI. This CDR3 spans 13 amino acids. The CDR3 sequence: CASRGRAPLGQYF. The CDR3 DNA follows: TGTGCCAGCAGAGGGAGGGCCCCCCTGGGGCAGTACTTC.

This clonotype was recorded at least ten times. The rearrangement links TRBV7-9 to TRBJ1-2, with D perhaps TRBD1 (5 bases). The V end lost 4 bases, the J end lost 4 bases, and 13 bases lay between the germline ends. This CDR3 region has 14 residues. Per germline, CDR1 SEHNR and CDR2 FQNEAQ (reference sequence). In DNA form, the CDR3 reads TGTGCCAGCAGCTCGGAGCGACAGAGCTATGGCTACACCTTC. Translated, it gives CASSSERQSYGYTF.

This clonotype was found many times. The rearrangement uses TRBV7-9 and TRBJ2-3; 11 nucleotides align to TRBD2. V shed 2 bases, J shed 4 bases, and the junction held 5 bases outside the gene matches. This CDR3 is 16 amino acids long. CDR1 and CDR2 (germline): SEHNR, FQNEAQ (reference sequence). The CDR3 is CASSLLLAGASDTQYF. CDR3 nucleotide sequence: TGTGCCAGCAGCTTACTACTAGCGGGAGCCTCAGATACGCAGTATTTT. The full variable domain, completed using reference TRBV7-9 and TRBJ2-3, is DTGVSQNPRHKITKRGQNVTFRCDPISEHNRLYWYRQTLGQGPEFLTYFQNEAQLEKSRLLSDRFSAERPKGSFSTLEIQRTEQGDSAMYLCASSLLLAGASDTQYFGPGTRLTVL.

In its sample, this clonotype was seen many times. The chain joins TRBV5-6 to TRBJ2-7; D call uncertain. The V and J ends lost 0 bases and 6 bases respectively, with 16 bases between them. This CDR3 comprises 15 residues. In germline, CDR1 is SGHDT, CDR2 YYEEEE. CDR3 region: CASSLVTVFPGEQYF. The CDR3 region has the DNA TGTGCCAGCAGCTTGGTAACGGTTTTTCCGGGCGAGCAGTACTTC.

Of note for this clonotype: A much larger clonotype is one base distant, so this may be a read error. The V call is TRBV6-2 or TRBV6-3, the J call TRBJ1-4; no firm D call. From germline, CDR1 is MNHEY and CDR2 SVGEGT. V was clipped by 7 bases and J by 0 bases, with 12 bases between them. CDR3 length: 15 amino acids. In nucleotides, the CDR3 is TGTGCCAGCACTATTCCAGCGTCAACTAATGAAAAACTGTTTTTT. The encoded protein is CASTIPASTNEKLFF.

The table lists this clonotype with many counts. The chain joins TRBV20-1 to TRBJ2-2; D call uncertain. This CDR3 is built from 15 residues. V shed 4 bases and J shed 1 base, with 13 bases lying between them. In germline, CDR1 is DFQATT, CDR2 SNEGSKA (reference sequence). CDR3 sequence: CSAKRFKQNTGELFF. The CDR3 nucleotides are TGCAGTGCTAAAAGGTTTAAACAGAACACCGGGGAGCTGTTTTTT.

The chain carries TRBV11-2 and TRBJ2-7, with TRBD2 matching over 9 bases. The CDR3 totals 19 residues. The V segment lost 5 bases and the J segment 7 bases; nucleotides outside the gene matches: 24. Per the germline V gene, CDR1 is SGHAT and CDR2 is FQNNGV. CDR3 loop: CASSHRSPWSSGIPTEQYF. The CDR3 DNA reads as TGTGCCAGCAGCCACCGTAGCCCCTGGTCTAGCGGGATACCTACGGAGCAGTACTTC.

There are a few counts of this clonotype. The rearrangement uses TRBV11-2 and TRBJ2-5; D is perhaps TRBD2 (5 bases). Germline CDR1 SGHAT, CDR2 FQNNGV. This CDR3 spans 16 amino acids. The V and J ends lost 5 bases and 2 bases respectively, with 18 bases between them. The CDR3 nucleotides are TGTGCCAGCAGCCCCACCGAGCCCCGGGGTCAAGAGACCCAGTACTTC. It yields the protein CASSPTEPRGQETQYF.

On this clonotype: This could be a read error, since a much larger clone is one nucleotide away. Given the absence of the conserved phenylalanine or tryptophan at the CDR3 end, a read error is likely. J is TRBJ2-1 and V is TRBV11-2; 11 bases are shared with TRBD2. This CDR3 comprises 16 residues. The V segment lost 4 bases and the J segment 5 bases; nucleotides outside the gene matches: 7. Per germline, CDR1 SGHAT and CDR2 FQNNGV. The CDR3 here is CASSSLLAGENNEQFS. CDR3 nucleotide sequence: TGTGCCAGCAGCTCACTACTAGCGGGAGAGAACAATGAGCAGTTCTCC.

Ten or more counts support this clonotype. The chain combines TRBV4-3 with TRBJ2-1; TRBD2 matches at 8 bases. CDR1 and CDR2 (germline): LGHNA, YSLEER. V lost 0 bases and J lost 5; bases outside the gene matches: 9. The CDR3 sequence is 17 residues long. The DNA of the CDR3 is TGCGCCAGCAGCCAAGAGTTAGCGGGGATACTCCACAATGAGCAGTTCTTC. It encodes CASSQELAGILHNEQFF.

This clonotype was detected ten times or more. The chain couples TRBV7-9 to TRBJ1-2; the D is unclear. V was cut by 1 base and J by 3 bases, with 3 bases left in between. From germline, CDR1 is SEHNR and CDR2 FQNEAQ (reference sequence). The CDR3 has 12 residues. The CDR3 spells CASSLGDYGYTF. The CDR3 DNA reads as TGTGCCAGCAGCTTAGGAGACTATGGCTACACCTTC.

This clonotype was seen at least ten times. This rearrangement joins TRBV9 to TRBJ2-7; TRBD2 matches 7 bases. This CDR3 spans 15 amino acids. V lost 0 bases and J lost 5; bases outside the gene matches: 8. Germline V gives CDR1 SGDLS, CDR2 YYNGEE. The CDR3 reads CASSVGGGRVNEQYF. CDR3 nucleotide sequence: TGTGCCAGCAGCGTAGGAGGCGGGAGAGTCAACGAGCAGTACTTC.

Remarks on this clonotype: Being one base from a much bigger clone, this may be a read error. The rearrangement links TRBV12-3 or TRBV12-4 to TRBJ1-5, with D uncertain. The CDR3 covers 15 residues. Trimming stripped 3 bases from V and 6 bases from J, with 15 bases between. The CDR3 region has the DNA TGTGCCAGCAGTTTGAGACCGGGGATGCGTCAGCCCCAGCATTTT. As protein: CASSLRPGMRQPQHF.

The chain is built from TRBV7-9 and TRBJ2-1, with 8 bases aligning to TRBD1. Germline-derived CDR1 and CDR2 are SEHNR and FQNEAQ (reference sequence). Germline trimming cut 4 bases from V and 6 bases from J; bases unmatched to any gene: 5. The CDR3 has 14 residues. The CDR3 DNA is TGTGCCAGCAGCTCGACAGGGGCCGGCAATGAGCAGTTCTTC. It translates to CASSSTGAGNEQFF.